This T cell receptor (beta chain) was sequenced in a study of blood T cell repertoires in COVID-19. Study as a whole: Whether acute or convalescent, the COVID-19 samples came from the United States, Italy and Spain. T cells, B-cell-depleted T cells, or PBMCs provided the cDNA or gDNA that served as material.

Clones were read by immunoSEQ multiplex PCR, and TCRdb kept only the in-frame ones, dropping some. The sample lists roughly 120,000 clones; 80% to 90% were seen once. The CDR3 spans 16 residues. J gave up 2 bases and V 5 bases, and 6 bases lay outside the gene matches. Per the germline V gene, CDR1 is LNHDA and CDR2 is SQIVND (reference sequence). Sample: peripheral blood. The rearrangement joins TRBV19 to TRBJ2-4; TRBD1 matches 10 bases. This sequence was found in a woman aged 50 to 60 with active or convalescent COVID-19. This CDR3 is CASSDWDRGPKNIQYF. DNA of the CDR3: TGTGCCAGTAGTGACTGGGACAGGGGACCCAAAAACATTCAGTACTTC.